Presented here are 18 T cell receptor beta chains from one specimen sequenced in a study of blood T cell repertoires in COVID-19. Measured with immunoSEQ multiplex PCR; TCRdb has only the in-frame clones, and not every one. Of some 180,000 clones detected, around 80% appear once; the ten largest clones hold approximately 8%. Material: peripheral blood. The receptors originated from an older woman with COVID-19, enrolled during active disease.

CDR3 nucleotide sequence: TGCGCCAGCAGTGACGGGAGGGGAGGGAGAAACATTCAGTACTTC. It specifies CASSDGRGGRNIQYF. This chain connects TRBV10-1 to TRBJ2-4; 8 bases align to TRBD2. Germline V lookup: CDR1 WNHNN, CDR2 SYGVQD (reference sequence). J lost 6 bases, V lost 3 bases, and 7 bases had no gene match. This CDR3 spans 15 amino acids.

This rearrangement joins TRBV7-3 to TRBJ1-1, with TRBD1 identical over 7 bases. V dropped 3 bases and J dropped 3; count of bases not matched to a gene: 1. This CDR3 is built from 13 residues. The germline V gene encodes CDR1 SGHTA and CDR2 FQGTGA. The CDR3 loop reads CASSFTGDTEAFF. Here the CDR3 DNA reads TGTGCCAGCAGCTTCACAGGGGACACTGAAGCTTTCTTT.

This chain joins TRBV7-9 and TRBJ2-4, with D possibly TRBD1 on 6 matching bases. Trimming shortened V by 1 base and J by 0 bases, and 7 bases separated the two germline ends. Looked up from germline, CDR1 is SEHNR and CDR2 is FQNEAQ (reference sequence). The CDR3 sequence is 15 residues long. This CDR3 reads CASSLEQGAKNIQYF. As DNA, the CDR3 is TGTGCCAGCAGCTTAGAACAGGGAGCCAAAAACATTCAGTACTTC.

With regard to this clone: The germline gene is not matched at one end of the junction; a read error may be the cause. The V call is TRBV7-7, the J call TRBJ2-2; 7 bases agree with TRBD1. CDR1 SSHAT and CDR2 FNYEAQ come from the germline V gene (reference sequence). This CDR3 comprises 14 residues. The CDR3 DNA sequence: TGTGCTAGCAGCAAAACAGGGGTTGTCGGGGAGCTGTTTTTT. Translating gives CASSKTGVVGELFF.

The rearrangement links TRBV5-4 to TRBJ1-1; 7 positions match TRBD1. Germline V gives CDR1 SGHNT, CDR2 YYREEE (reference sequence). The CDR3 totals 17 residues. J lost 0 bases, V lost 4 bases, and 12 bases had no gene match. CDR3 sequence (DNA): TGTGCCAGCAGCGAGTTCCCGGGACAGATATTGAACACTGAAGCTTTCTTT. Protein product: CASSEFPGQILNTEAFF. The entire variable domain, with the rest obtained from reference TRBV5-4 and TRBJ1-1, is as follows: ETGVTQSPTHLIKTRGQQVTLRCSSQSGHNTVSWYQQALGQGPQFIFQYYREEENGRGNFPPRFSGLQFPNYSSELNVNALELDDSALYLCASSEFPGQILNTEAFFGQGTRLTVV.

V gene TRBV6-5 combines with J gene TRBJ1-5, with 11 bases lining up with TRBD1. Looked up from germline, CDR1 is MNHEY and CDR2 is SVGAGI. The CDR3 totals 14 residues. Losses at the gene ends were 6 bases for V and 7 bases for J; bases not matched to a gene: 5. CDR3 region: CASRWDRGNQPQHF. The CDR3 bases are TGTGCCAGCAGATGGGACAGGGGGAACCAGCCCCAGCATTTT.

This rearrangement joins TRBV20-1 to TRBJ2-7, with 9 bases identical to TRBD1. Looked up from germline, CDR1 is DFQATT and CDR2 is SNEGSKA (reference sequence). V lost 3 bases, J lost 1 base, and 4 bases stayed unmatched. The CDR3 is 14 residues long. In nucleotides, the CDR3 is TGCAGTGCTAGTGATGGGACAGGGTCCTACGAGCAGTACGTC. Translating gives CSASDGTGSYEQYV.

The chain recombines TRBV6-5 with TRBJ1-1; 7 bases agree with TRBD1. Germline V lookup: CDR1 MNHEY, CDR2 SVGAGI. The CDR3 contains 15 residues. Trimming cost V 4 bases and J 5 bases; bases outside gene matches: 10. CDR3 sequence reads: CASSFSGGARTEAFF. CDR3 in DNA: TGTGCCAGCAGTTTCTCAGGGGGGGCCAGGACTGAAGCTTTCTTT.

The gene calls are TRBV18 and TRBJ2-1; possibly TRBD2 for D (7 bases). This CDR3 has 17 residues. V lost 2 bases to trimming and J lost 0 bases, with 14 bases between them. Per germline, CDR1 KGHSH and CDR2 LQKENI. The CDR3 region is CASSPLTRGASYNEQFF. CDR3 in DNA: TGTGCCAGCTCACCATTGACCCGGGGGGCCTCCTACAATGAGCAGTTCTTC.

This clone has only a few counts. The chain is built from TRBV28 and TRBJ1-1; D gene uncertain. V was clipped by 0 bases and J by 4 bases, with 12 bases between them. This CDR3 spans 15 amino acids. From germline, CDR1 is MDHEN and CDR2 SYDVKM. The DNA of the CDR3 is TGTGCCAGCAGTTTATGGGCCACCTCAGGCACTGAAGCTTTCTTT. It yields the protein CASSLWATSGTEAFF.

This clone has just one count. The chain is built from TRBV5-5 and TRBJ2-7; 9 nucleotides align to TRBD1. CDR1 is SGHKS, CDR2 YYEKEE, per germline (reference sequence). The V segment lost 3 bases and the J segment 5 bases; nucleotides outside the gene matches: 0. This CDR3 comprises 12 residues. This CDR3 reads CASSWTGDEQYF. In DNA form, the CDR3 reads TGTGCCAGCAGCTGGACAGGGGACGAGCAGTACTTC.

V and J are TRBV14 and TRBJ2-7; 10 bases fit TRBD1. V lost 3 bases and J lost 4; bases outside the gene matches: 3. The V gene's germline CDR1 is SGHDN and CDR2 FVKESK. The CDR3 consists of 14 residues. The CDR3 nucleotides read TGTGCCAGCAGCCAGAGGACAGGGGGATACGAGCAGTACTTC. Amino acids: CASSQRTGGYEQYF.

The V gene is TRBV6-5, the J gene TRBJ1-2, with D perhaps matching TRBD1 (5 bases). V lost 0 bases and J lost 2, with 10 bases in between. The CDR3 sequence is 15 residues long. Germline V gene data show CDR1 as MNHEY and CDR2 as SVGAGI. In DNA, the CDR3 is TGTGCCAGCAGTTACTCGTATGCAGGGAACTATGGCTACACCTTC. The encoded protein is CASSYSYAGNYGYTF.

This clone was recorded only once. The CDR3 DNA follows: TGTGCCAGCAGCGCGACTAGCGGGGGCCCAAACGAGCAGTACGTC. Translating it yields CASSATSGGPNEQYV. The rearrangement links TRBV2 to TRBJ2-7; 12 positions match TRBD2. Looked up from germline, CDR1 is SNHLY and CDR2 is FYNNEI. The CDR3 is 15 residues long. Trimming took 6 bases from V and 5 from J; bases not matched to a gene: 8.

The chain uses TRBV20-1 and TRBJ1-6; TRBD1 agrees at 7 bases. V was clipped by 3 bases and J by 2 bases; unmatched bases: 4. Looked up from germline, CDR1 is DFQATT and CDR2 is SNEGSKA (reference sequence). This CDR3 contains 15 residues. The CDR3 spells CSASHRGTYNSPLHF. The CDR3 coding sequence is TGCAGTGCTAGTCACAGGGGAACCTATAATTCACCCCTCCACTTT.

This chain uses TRBV6-5 with TRBJ2-1; TRBD2 might be the D (6 bases). Germline assignment: CDR1 MNHEY and CDR2 SVGAGI. The CDR3 totals 15 residues. Trimming took off 6 bases at V and 1 base at J, with 13 bases between the two ends. CDR3 loop: CASSITGESYNEQFF. The CDR3 nucleotides are TGTGCCAGCAGCATTACGGGGGAGTCCTACAATGAGCAGTTCTTC.

This clone was seen only a few times. The chain recombines TRBV19 with TRBJ1-5, with 11 bases lining up with TRBD1. V shed 8 bases and J 3 bases; nucleotides not matched to a gene: 15. The CDR3 loop spans 18 amino acids. CDR1 is LNHDA and CDR2 is SQIVND in the germline V gene (reference sequence). DNA of the CDR3: TGTGCCAGTCCATCCGGGACAGGGGGTTCGCCCGACAATCAGCCCCAGCATTTT. Amino acid sequence: CASPSGTGGSPDNQPQHF.

This chain uses TRBV28 with TRBJ1-5, with a weak D call TRBD1 (6 bases). CDR3 size: 13 residues. V lost 10 bases and J lost 2, with 12 bases in between. Germline V gives CDR1 MDHEN, CDR2 SYDVKM. The CDR3 region has the DNA TGTGCCATAGGGGGTGGCGGCAATCAGCCCCAGCATTTT. Translating gives CAIGGGGNQPQHF.